These T cell receptor beta chains were read from a single sample in a study of control samples from healthy donors and cancer patients. Data came from immunoSEQ multiplex PCR; TCRdb stores just in-frame clones and leaves some out. The sample holds 100,000 to 150,000 clones, about 90% seen once. Sequencing was done on a sample of blood. The receptors were sampled from a man younger than 30 in good health. Both conserved end residues are part of each CDR3. A D gene is named only where the DNA matches it firmly. Size is omitted from some rows. Given values are once, few, many or a class for expanded clones.

TRBV6-2/TRBV6-3,TRBJ2-5,.,.,TGTGCCAGCAGTTACCCCCGGGCGCACCTCCAAGAGACCCAGTACTTC,CASSYPRAHLQETQYF
TRBV29-1,TRBJ1-2,.,.,TGCAGCGTTAAAATTAGTACCGGGCCTGGAGAGCGCTACACCTTC,CSVKISTGPGERYTF
TRBV5-1,TRBJ1-2,.,.,TGCGCCAGCAGCTTAGGAAGGGAGGGCTACACCTTC,CASSLGREGYTF
TRBV25-1,TRBJ2-1,.,.,TGTGCCAGCAGTTCCCAGCTCAATGAGCAGTTCTTC,CASSSQLNEQFF
TRBV30,TRBJ2-1,.,TRBD1,TGTGCCTGGAGTCGTAAGTCGCCGGGACAGTACAATGAGCAGTTCTTC,CAWSRKSPGQYNEQFF
TRBV7-2,TRBJ1-1,.,.,TGTGCCAGCAGCTTAGAAACTGAAGCTTTCTTT,CASSLETEAFF
TRBV4-1,TRBJ2-7,.,TRBD1,TGCGCCAGCAGCTCACCCGGGACAGCTAAGGGCGAGCAGTACTTC,CASSSPGTAKGEQYF
TRBV2,TRBJ1-2,.,.,TGTGCCAGCAGTGATACCGGCTATGGCTACACCTTC,CASSDTGYGYTF
TRBV6-4,TRBJ2-2,.,TRBD1,TGTGCCAGCAGTGAATCAGGGGGTACCGGGGAGCTGTTTTTT,CASSESGGTGELFF
TRBV19,TRBJ1-4,once,.,TGTGCCAGTAGCCCTAGGACGGGTCCTAATGAAAAACTGTTTTTT,CASSPRTGPNEKLFF
TRBV4-1,TRBJ2-1,.,TRBD2,TGCGCCAGCAGCCTTCTAGCGGGGGGATACAATGAGCAGTTCTTC,CASSLLAGGYNEQFF
TRBV27,TRBJ2-3,once,.,TGTGCCAGCAGGACCCCGGGATGGGATGGTACGCAGTATTTT,CASRTPGWDGTQYF
TRBV9,TRBJ1-1,.,.,TGTGCCAGCAGCACCGCCGGGGTAGACACTGAAGCTTTCTTT,CASSTAGVDTEAFF
TRBV6-7,TRBJ1-5,.,TRBD1,TGTGCCAGCATTCCCCGGGACAGGGAACCTGGCAATCAGCCCCAGCATTTT,CASIPRDREPGNQPQHF
TRBV11-2,TRBJ2-5,.,.,TGTGCCAGCAGCTCGGAGACCCAGTACTTC,CASSSETQYF